This T cell receptor beta chain is from a study of Graves' ophthalmopathy and Graves' hyperthyroidism. Amplification targeted the TCR beta CDR3 regions, with RNA transcripts as the source material. Following a first-round RT-PCR that used HTBI primers, a second-round multiplex PCR was carried out. MiXCR, applied by TCRdb to the multiplex PCR reads, yields one record per CDR3 protein. The top ten hold approximately 40% of the sample, which has about 220,000 distinct CDR3 sequences, about a fifth seen once. Ophthalmopathy was moderately-to-severely active, CAS at least 3, NOSPECS at least 4, lasting under 3 months. Source material: peripheral blood. This clonotype originated in a woman in her 50s with Graves' ophthalmopathy.

This chain's CDR3 is CASSNKATGGISSYGYTF. CDR3 bases: TGTGCCAGCAGTAATAAGGCGACAGGGGGTATTTCGAGCTATGGCTACACCTTC. The genes are TRBV2 and TRBJ1-2, with TRBD1 identical over 9 bases. Germline V gene data show CDR1 as SNHLY and CDR2 as FYNNEI. After removal of 5 bases from V and 4 bases from J, the junction contained 17 bases not matched to a gene. The CDR3 loop spans 18 amino acids.